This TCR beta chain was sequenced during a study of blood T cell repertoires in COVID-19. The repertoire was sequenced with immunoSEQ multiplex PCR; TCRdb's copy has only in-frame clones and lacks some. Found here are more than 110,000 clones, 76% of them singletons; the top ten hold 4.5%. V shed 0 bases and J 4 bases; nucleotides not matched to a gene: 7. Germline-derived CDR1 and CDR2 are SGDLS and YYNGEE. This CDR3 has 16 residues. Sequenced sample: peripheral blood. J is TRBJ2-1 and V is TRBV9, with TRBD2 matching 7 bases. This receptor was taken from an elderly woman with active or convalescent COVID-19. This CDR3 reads CASSVGAGRGYNEQFF. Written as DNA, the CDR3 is TGTGCCAGCAGCGTAGGGGCTGGGCGGGGGTACAATGAGCAGTTCTTC.